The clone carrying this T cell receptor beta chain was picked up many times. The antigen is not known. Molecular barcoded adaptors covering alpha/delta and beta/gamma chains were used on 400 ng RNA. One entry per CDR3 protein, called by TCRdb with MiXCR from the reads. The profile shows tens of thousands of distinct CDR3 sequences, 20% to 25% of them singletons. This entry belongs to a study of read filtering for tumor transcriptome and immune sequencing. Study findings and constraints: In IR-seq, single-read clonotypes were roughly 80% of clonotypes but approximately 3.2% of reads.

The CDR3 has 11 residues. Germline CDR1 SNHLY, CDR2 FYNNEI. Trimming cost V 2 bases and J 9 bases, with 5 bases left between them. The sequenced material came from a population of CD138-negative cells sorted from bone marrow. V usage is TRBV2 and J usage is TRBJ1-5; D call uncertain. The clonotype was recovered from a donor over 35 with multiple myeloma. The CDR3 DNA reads TGTGCCAGCAGTGAATGGGGGCCCCAGCATTTT. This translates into CASSEWGPQHF.